This entry lists 9 T cell receptor beta chains sequenced from one sample in a study of T cell responses to AZD1222 COVID-19 vaccine. Libraries were prepared by immunoSEQ multiplex PCR; TCRdb keeps only in-frame clonotypes and omits some of them. The sample lists some 110,000 clones; about 89% were seen once. The sample consisted of peripheral blood, taken on day 0 of AZD1222 vaccination. These receptors originate from an adult in good health.

The rearrangement joins TRBV11-2 to TRBJ1-2; D unclear. Looked up from germline, CDR1 is SGHAT and CDR2 is FQNNGV. The V end was cut by 5 bases, the J end by 8 bases, with 12 bases between. The CDR3 length is 12 residues. The CDR3 nucleotides are TGTGCCAGCAGCCCTGGGGATTGGGGCTACACCTTC. Protein sequence: CASSPGDWGYTF. The full variable domain, rest sourced from reference TRBV11-2 and TRBJ1-2, is EAGVAQSPRYKIIEKRQSVAFWCNPISGHATLYWYQQILGQGPKLLIQFQNNGVVDDSQLPKDRFSAERLKGVDSTLKIQPAKLEDSAVYLCASSPGDWGYTFGSGTRLTVV.

This clone was seen just once. The rearrangement joins TRBV19 to TRBJ1-3; D ambiguous. The germline gives CDR1 LNHDA, CDR2 SQIVND (reference sequence). V lost 5 bases and J lost 3, with 5 bases in between. The CDR3 is 12 residues long. In DNA form, the CDR3 reads TGTGCCAGTAGTCCTCTTGGAAACACCATATATTTT. Protein sequence: CASSPLGNTIYF.

The chain combines TRBV12-3 or TRBV12-4 with TRBJ2-1; no definite D call. This CDR3 region has 12 residues. Trimming stripped 3 bases from V and 4 bases from J, with 4 bases between. The CDR3 loop is CASSFGYNEQFF. CDR3 nucleotide sequence: TGTGCCAGCAGTTTCGGTTACAATGAGCAGTTCTTC.

The V gene is TRBV7-3, the J gene TRBJ2-3; 11 bases map to TRBD2. The CDR3 spans 15 residues. J gave up 6 bases and V 5 bases, and 7 bases lay outside the gene matches. Germline CDR1 and CDR2: SGHTA and FQGTGA. This chain's CDR3 is CASSRSGGAMDTQYF. DNA for the CDR3: TGTGCCAGCAGCCGTAGCGGGGGGGCCATGGATACGCAGTATTTT.

This chain uses TRBV27 with TRBJ1-1; possible D gene TRBD1, 6 bases. The CDR3 is 14 residues long. Germline CDR1 and CDR2: MNHEY and SMNVEV (reference sequence). Trimming cost V 3 bases and J 7 bases, with 15 bases left between them. DNA for the CDR3: TGTGCCAGCAGTTTTCAGGGGCCTCTTGGTGAAGCTTTCTTT. This gives the protein CASSFQGPLGEAFF.

This chain connects TRBV9 to TRBJ2-3; perhaps TRBD2 as D (6 bases). The CDR3 has 17 amino acids. The germline V gene encodes CDR1 SGDLS and CDR2 YYNGEE. Trimming removed 0 bases at V and 2 bases at J, with 16 bases between. This CDR3 reads CASSVGFSGGNTDTQYF. The CDR3 DNA follows: TGTGCCAGCAGCGTAGGATTTAGTGGGGGGAACACAGATACGCAGTATTTT.

The chain couples TRBV7-6 to TRBJ2-3, with unresolved D. Germline CDR1 reads SGHVS; CDR2 reads FNYEAQ. With 4 bases removed from V and 1 base from J, the gap between germline ends came to 12 bases. The CDR3 contains 15 residues. CDR3 in amino acids: CASSSGDTGTDTQYF. Here the CDR3 DNA reads TGTGCCAGCAGCTCTGGGGATACAGGCACAGATACGCAGTATTTT.

This chain links TRBV6-5 with TRBJ1-2; possible D gene TRBD1, 6 bases. The germline V and J ends were trimmed by 9 bases and 4 bases, with 18 bases remaining between them. This CDR3 has 14 residues. Germline V CDR1 and CDR2: MNHEY, SVGAGI. The CDR3 here is CASAWEGGPYGYTF. DNA for the CDR3: TGTGCCAGTGCGTGGGAGGGGGGTCCCTATGGCTACACCTTC.

This sequence joins TRBV2 and TRBJ1-2, with D unresolved. The V and J ends lost 5 bases and 8 bases respectively, with 15 bases between them. This CDR3 has 13 residues. The germline V gene has CDR1 SNHLY and CDR2 FYNNEI. CDR3 in amino acids: CASSHERSRGYTF. The DNA for the CDR3 is TGTGCCAGCAGTCACGAACGTTCGCGGGGCTACACCTTC.